Listed below are T cell receptor beta chains from one sample, sequenced in a study of blood T cell repertoires in COVID-19. The method was immunoSEQ multiplex PCR; TCRdb's version includes in-frame clones alone and lacks a portion of them. The top ten clones hold approximately 2.1% of a sample with hundreds of thousands of clones, around 86% of them seen once. The sample consisted of PBMCs or T cells enriched from blood (not recorded which). The receptors here all came from a woman aged 50 to 60 who had recovered from COVID-19. Each CDR3 is given without its conserved first and last residue. Fields, in order: V gene, J gene, CDR3 protein.

TRBV28	TRBJ1-2	ASRAGGLYGYT
TRBV11-2	TRBJ1-2	ASSLTSPGTGIGGYT
TRBV5-4	TRBJ2-1	ASSGPGLAFNEQF
TRBV5-4	TRBJ1-2	ASRRTAGGYGYT
TRBV3-1/TRBV3-2	TRBJ2-6	ASSQGGQGLLSRANVLT
TRBV14	TRBJ1-5	ASSHRTGGTQPQH
TRBV6-5	TRBJ1-5	ASSYSAGGGQPQH
TRBV27	TRBJ1-1	ASSPGTGRMNTEAF
TRBV30	TRBJ1-4	AWESGGGPEKLF
TRBV5-8	TRBJ1-5	ASSSGTGDNHQPQH
TRBV7-8	TRBJ1-4	ASSLRGWEKLF
TRBV5-6	TRBJ2-1	ASSLALSVPYNEQF
TRBV23-1	TRBJ2-7	ASSQSRLAVYEQY
TRBV7-2	TRBJ1-4	ASSPGVGQKNEKLF
TRBV12-3/TRBV12-4	TRBJ2-5	ALDRGRLKTQY
TRBV25-1	TRBJ2-5	ASRDTVPQSEETQY
TRBV5-4	TRBJ2-2	ASSPREGAGELF
TRBV28	TRBJ2-7	ASSPSLGGRAVD
TRBV7-2	TRBJ2-7	ASRDGTVGPSYEQY
TRBV4-1	TRBJ1-2	ASSHFRDRDGYT
TRBV6-2/TRBV6-3	TRBJ2-2	ASSYGTDRAITGELF
TRBV5-4	TRBJ1-2	ASRRAGDLYGYT
TRBV2	TRBJ1-4	ASRMNPGVTNEKLF
TRBV29-1	TRBJ1-2	SVEAGGVSYGYT
TRBV5-1	TRBJ2-7	ASSLAGTAYEQY
TRBV5-4	TRBJ2-1	ASSLATTDEQF
TRBV19	TRBJ1-2	ASIGSNYGYT
TRBV10-3	TRBJ1-2	AISESEFYGYT
TRBV11-1	TRBJ1-1	ASSGRQVGNTEAF
TRBV6-2/TRBV6-3	TRBJ2-7	ASSTPGGLYEQY